The entry below describes one T cell receptor beta chain. No antigen is known for it. This record belongs to a study of a mutant IDH1 vaccine in newly diagnosed glioma. Overall study: Vaccination was launched 4-6 weeks after radiotherapy alone, or with temozolomide cycles. The V12 visit happened in week 35, and the V13 visit happened in week 47.

Germline values: CDR1 SGHKS, CDR2 YYEKEE (reference sequence). This CDR3 is built from 15 residues. Trimming removed 4 bases from V and 0 bases from J, with 12 bases in between. As to time point: week 35, safety follow-up. In the vaccine, a single dose held 300 ug of the mutant IDH1 20-mer peptide, along with topical imiquimod. Patients received eight vaccinations in weeks 1, 3, 5, 7, 11, 15, 19, 23. New WHO grade 3 or 4 astrocytomas that were IDH1-mutant and ATRX-lost had been found in donors. Profiling relied on immunoSEQ multiplex PCR, and the TCRdb table lists in-frame clones only, not all of them. The table has more than 40,000 clones, more than 75% seen once.

This chain links TRBV5-5 with TRBJ2-3, with D perhaps matching TRBD1 (5 bases). The TCR comes from a woman aged 40 to 50 with glioma. The sequenced sample was PBMCs, obtained from a glioma patient whose treatment included an IDH1 peptide vaccine. The DNA of the CDR3 is TGTGCCAGCAGCCCTAGACAGAGAAGCACAGATACGCAGTATTTT. As protein: CASSPRQRSTDTQYF. Combining the CDR3 with reference TRBV5-5 and TRBJ2-3 gives the whole variable domain DAGVTQSPTHLIKTRGQQVTLRCSPISGHKSVSWYQQVLGQGPQFIFQYYEKEERGRGNFPDRFSARQFPNYSSELNVNALLLGDSALYLCASSPRQRSTDTQYFGPGTRLTVL.